The present T cell receptor beta chain was sequenced within a study of cytomegalovirus exposure and HLA in healthy donors. The assay was immunoSEQ multiplex PCR, and TCRdb's table has in-frame clones only and misses some. The sample has just under 75,000 clones; approximately 94% are singletons. The J segment lost 6 bases and the V segment lost 2 bases, leaving 7 bases of the junction unmatched. The CDR3 extends over 15 amino acids. Germline CDR1 and CDR2: MNHEY and SVGAGI. Source material: PBMCs. The origin of this receptor is a woman in her late teens or twenties in good health and CMV-seropositive. This rearrangement joins TRBV6-5 to TRBJ1-1; 9 bases map to TRBD1. In nucleotides, the CDR3 is TGTGCCAGCAGTTACAAGGGACAGGGAAGGTCTGAAGCTTTCTTT. Protein sequence: CASSYKGQGRSEAFF.